Presented here are 18 T cell receptor beta chains from one specimen sequenced in a study of T cell responses to AZD1222 COVID-19 vaccine. The method was immunoSEQ multiplex PCR; TCRdb's version includes in-frame clones alone and lacks a portion of them. There are 90,000 to 100,000 clones in the sample; approximately 90% occur only once, and just under 3% lies in the top ten. The sample was peripheral blood, taken on day 0 of AZD1222 vaccination. These receptors were taken from an adult in good health.

The chain employs TRBV11-2 and TRBJ2-3, with 15 nucleotides matching TRBD2. V dropped 5 bases and J dropped 4; count of bases not matched to a gene: 7. This CDR3 is built from 17 residues. Germline V gene data show CDR1 as SGHAT and CDR2 as FQNNGV. The CDR3 DNA is TGTGCCAGCAGCACCCGGACTAGCGGGAGGGCTGCAGATACGCAGTATTTT. Residues: CASSTRTSGRAADTQYF.

The chain uses TRBV5-4 and TRBJ1-2; tentative D call: TRBD1 (5 bases). There are 13 residues in the CDR3. Germline V CDR1 and CDR2: SGHNT, YYREEE (reference sequence). V was cut by 1 base and J by 6 bases, with 10 bases left in between. The CDR3 is CASSLTGGNGYTF. DNA of the CDR3: TGTGCCAGCAGCTTGACAGGAGGAAATGGCTACACCTTC.

This CDR3 is CATSDPTGTAGEKLFF. CDR3 nucleotide sequence: TGTGCCACCAGTGATCCTACCGGGACAGCGGGTGAAAAACTGTTTTTT. The chain combines TRBV24-1 with TRBJ1-4, with TRBD1 identical over 7 bases. Germline CDR1 is KGHDR and CDR2 is SFDVKD. CDR3 length: 16 residues. With 3 bases clipped from V and 7 bases from J, the junction kept 10 bases outside the gene matches.

The CDR3 DNA sequence: TGCAGCGGTCGACAAGGCACCGGGGAGCTGTTTTTT. Its protein product is CSGRQGTGELFF. The chain couples TRBV29-1 to TRBJ2-2, with D hard to call. Germline V gives CDR1 SQVTM, CDR2 ANQGSEA. V lost 7 bases and J lost 4, with 10 bases in between. This CDR3 contains 12 residues.

This chain joins TRBV2 and TRBJ1-1, with a possible D match to TRBD1 (5 bases). V gave up 7 bases and J gave up 1 base, with 16 bases separating them. The germline CDR1 and CDR2 sequences are SNHLY and FYNNEI. The length of the CDR3 is 15 residues. CDR3: CASKFSTGGNTEAFF. CDR3 DNA sequence: TGTGCCAGCAAGTTTTCCACAGGAGGGAACACTGAAGCTTTCTTT.

This clone was recorded many times. The chain joins TRBV24-1 to TRBJ2-3; D remains ambiguous. CDR1 and CDR2 from the germline V gene are KGHDR and SFDVKD. The CDR3 loop spans 12 amino acids. The V gene lost 7 bases and the J gene lost 0 bases, with 4 bases spanning the gap. CDR3 nucleotides: TGTGCCACCAGAGGTAGCACAGATACGCAGTATTTT. It is translated as CATRGSTDTQYF.

J is TRBJ1-2 and V is TRBV19; 7 bases map to TRBD1. CDR1 and CDR2 (germline): LNHDA, SQIVND (reference sequence). J was trimmed by 2 bases and V by 5 bases; bases with no gene match: 8. The CDR3 consists of 15 residues. The CDR3: CASSLSLTGNYGYTF. CDR3 nucleotide sequence: TGTGCCAGTAGTCTTTCCCTGACAGGGAACTATGGCTACACCTTC.

This rearrangement joins TRBV12-2 to TRBJ2-3; no DNA check was done on the table's D call, TRBD2. TRBV12-2 is a pseudogene locus. The length of the CDR3 is 15 residues. DNA of the CDR3: TGTGCAACCTCCGGACTAGCGGGAGATTCGGATACGCAGTATTTT. Its translation is CATSGLAGDSDTQYF.

J is TRBJ1-5 and V is TRBV15; 7 positions match TRBD1. Germline values: CDR1 LNHNV, CDR2 YYDKDF (reference sequence). The CDR3 has 15 amino acids. The trim removed 3 bases at V and 4 bases at J, leaving 6 bases unmatched. CDR3 sequence (DNA): TGTGCCACCAGCAGGTGGACAGGTGAAAATCAGCCCCAGCATTTT. This codes for CATSRWTGENQPQHF.

A word on this clone: Other DNA sequences in the sample encode the same CDR3. The CDR3 DNA is TGTGCCAGCAGTTACTTGGGCCCTGAAGCTTTCTTT. This encodes CASSYLGPEAFF. V is TRBV6-2 or TRBV6-3 and J is TRBJ1-1, with D uncertain. V dropped 1 base and J dropped 6 bases, with 6 bases sitting between them. This CDR3 is built from 12 residues. Germline lookup yields CDR1 MNHEY and CDR2 SVGEGT.

The chain uses TRBV19 and TRBJ1-5; tentatively, D is TRBD1 (6 bases). CDR3 length equals 13 residues. The germline V gene has CDR1 LNHDA and CDR2 SQIVND (reference sequence). The V end lost 9 bases, the J end lost 3 bases, and 12 bases lay between the germline ends. CDR3 nucleotides: TGTGCCAGCCGGGGGGGCTACAATCAGCCCCAGCATTTT. Its translation: CASRGGYNQPQHF.

The V gene is TRBV2, the J gene TRBJ1-6, with 7 bases fitting TRBD1. Losses at the gene ends were 6 bases for V and 7 bases for J; bases not matched to a gene: 12. The CDR3 runs 16 residues. Per the germline V gene, CDR1 is SNHLY and CDR2 is FYNNEI. As DNA, the CDR3 is TGTGCCAGCAGAGAACTGCGGACAGGCCGAAATTCACCCCTCCACTTT. This encodes CASRELRTGRNSPLHF.

The chain employs TRBV9 and TRBJ1-3, with 8 bases identical to TRBD1. The V segment lost 3 bases and the J segment 1 base; nucleotides outside the gene matches: 6. Germline CDR1 SGDLS, CDR2 YYNGEE. There are 16 residues in the CDR3. The CDR3 DNA reads TGTGCCAGCAGCGCTTCCGGGACAGGTTCTGGAAACACCATATATTTT. Translated: CASSASGTGSGNTIYF.

This clone was counted only a few times. The chain employs TRBV18 and TRBJ1-1; D not resolved. CDR3 length equals 16 residues. Germline assignment: CDR1 KGHSH and CDR2 LQKENI. V lost 2 bases and J lost 1, with 14 bases in between. DNA for the CDR3: TGTGCCAGCTCACCAGTCTACGGGCAGGCGAACACTGAAGCTTTCTTT. It translates to CASSPVYGQANTEAFF. Complete variable domain (other parts from reference TRBV18 and TRBJ1-1): NAGVMQNPRHLVRRRGQEARLRCSPMKGHSHVYWYRQLPEEGLKFMVYLQKENIIDESGMPKERFSAEFPKEGPSILRIQQVVRGDSAAYFCASSPVYGQANTEAFFGQGTRLTVV.

V and J are TRBV6-1 and TRBJ1-4, with 10 bases that match TRBD1. CDR3 length: 18 amino acids. Trimming at V came to 1 base and at J to 4 bases, leaving 9 bases not matched to a gene. Per germline, CDR1 MNHNS and CDR2 SASEGT. The CDR3 sequence: CASSEDVTGGDDNEKLFF. CDR3 in DNA: TGTGCCAGCAGTGAAGATGTGACAGGGGGCGATGATAATGAAAAACTGTTTTTT.

This chain links TRBV19 with TRBJ1-1; 9 nucleotides match TRBD1. The V gene's germline CDR1 is LNHDA and CDR2 SQIVND (reference sequence). CDR3 size: 15 residues. V trimming: 7 bases; J trimming: 5 bases; junction bases outside the gene matches: 11. This CDR3 reads CASTKTPGQGTEAFF. In DNA form, the CDR3 reads TGTGCCAGTACCAAGACTCCGGGACAGGGAACTGAAGCTTTCTTT.

V is TRBV29-1 and J is TRBJ2-2, with unresolved D. The CDR3 is 11 residues long. Between the trimmed V and J ends, which lost 7 bases and 3 bases, there was a span of 6 bases. Germline CDR1 reads SQVTM; CDR2 reads ANQGSEA. The CDR3 nucleotides are TGCAGCGGGAGTTACACCGGGGAGCTGTTTTTT. Translating gives CSGSYTGELFF.

The V gene is TRBV5-1, the J gene TRBJ1-2; the D gene is possibly TRBD1 (5 bases). CDR1 SGHRS and CDR2 YFSETQ come from the germline V gene. The CDR3 has 13 residues. Trimming removed 1 base at V and 8 bases at J, with 12 bases between. The CDR3 reads CASSLMGPGGYTF. As DNA, the CDR3 is TGCGCCAGCAGCTTGATGGGGCCTGGGGGCTACACCTTC.